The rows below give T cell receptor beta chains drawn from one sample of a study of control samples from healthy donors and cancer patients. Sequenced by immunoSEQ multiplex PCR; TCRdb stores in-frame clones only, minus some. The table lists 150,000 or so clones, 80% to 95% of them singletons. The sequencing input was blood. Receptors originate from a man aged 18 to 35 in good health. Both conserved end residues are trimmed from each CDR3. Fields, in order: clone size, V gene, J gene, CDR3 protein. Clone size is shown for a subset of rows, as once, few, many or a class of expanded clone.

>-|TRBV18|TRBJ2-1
ASSPQRQVSYNEQF
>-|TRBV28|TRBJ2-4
ASSRGGQNIQY
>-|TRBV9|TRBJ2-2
ASSVPSPGELF
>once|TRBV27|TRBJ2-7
ASSPRGAYEQY
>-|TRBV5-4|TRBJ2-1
ASSSPDSEEDSEQF
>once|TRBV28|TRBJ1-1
ASSSRQGGTEAF
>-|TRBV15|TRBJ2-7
ATSRGSYEQY
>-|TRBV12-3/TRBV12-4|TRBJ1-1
ASRLGDTEAF
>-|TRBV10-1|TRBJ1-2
ASQDYIDREGYGYT
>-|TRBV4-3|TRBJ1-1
ASSPGYRTGVTEAF
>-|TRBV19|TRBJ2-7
ASSIALGTSGRREQY
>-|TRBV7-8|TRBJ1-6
ASSLEGRTLH
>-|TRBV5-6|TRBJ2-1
ASSLDETGDYTNEQF
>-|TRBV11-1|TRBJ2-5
ASSPRGQETQY
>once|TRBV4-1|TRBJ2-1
ASSLIQGGPIREQF
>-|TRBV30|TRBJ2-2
AWSASLVGELF
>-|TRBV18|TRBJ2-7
ASSPQGQDYEQY
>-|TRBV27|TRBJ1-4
ASRNTGLGEKLF
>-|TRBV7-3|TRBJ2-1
ASSLTGRGTEQF
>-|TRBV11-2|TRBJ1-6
ASSSPDSFSPLH
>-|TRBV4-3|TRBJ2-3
ASSQGLETDTQY
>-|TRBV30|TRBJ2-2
AQGSLNTGELF
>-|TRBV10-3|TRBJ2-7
AISERGYFRHEQY
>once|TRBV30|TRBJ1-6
AWAGQTYSPLH
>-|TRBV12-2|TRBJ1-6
ASRSKGGGSYNSPLH
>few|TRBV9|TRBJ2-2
ASSVEARFGGELF
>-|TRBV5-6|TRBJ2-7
ASSPYRSLYEQY
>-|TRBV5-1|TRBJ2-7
ASSSTTYEQY
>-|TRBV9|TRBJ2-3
ASSVGDTEVGDTQY
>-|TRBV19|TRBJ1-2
ASHDRIGGYT
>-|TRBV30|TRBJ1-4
AWSEKGNEKLF
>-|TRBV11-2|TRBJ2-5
ASSPSGAQETQY
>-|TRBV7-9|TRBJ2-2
ASSPRGREKTGELF
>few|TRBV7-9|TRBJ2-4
ASSPVGAGNIQY
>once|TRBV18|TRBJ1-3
ASSPMFGGPSNTIY
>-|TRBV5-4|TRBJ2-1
ASIAPGPGEQF
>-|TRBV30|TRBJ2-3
AWSPGFTDTQY
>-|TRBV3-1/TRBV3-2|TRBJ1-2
ASSPDPGLGGYT
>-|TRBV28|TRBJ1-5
ASFRDRGIQPQH
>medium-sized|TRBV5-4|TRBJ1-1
ASSLEPREEAF
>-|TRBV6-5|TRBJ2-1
ASRHDGYSYNEQF
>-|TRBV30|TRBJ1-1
AWSVGTDTEAF
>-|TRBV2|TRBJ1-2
ASRTGPIYGYT
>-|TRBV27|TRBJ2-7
ASSSSGVLYEQY
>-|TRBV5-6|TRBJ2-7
ASSFAGYEQY
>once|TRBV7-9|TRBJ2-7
ASSQMPDEQY
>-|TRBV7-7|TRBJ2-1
ASSKGTGGNEQF
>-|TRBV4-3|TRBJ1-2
ASSQSTGHYGYT
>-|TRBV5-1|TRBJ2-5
ASSLRGSETQY
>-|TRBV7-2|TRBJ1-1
ASSLVTVNTEAF